Below are 9 T cell receptor beta chains sequenced from a single sample in a study of T cells after yellow fever vaccination. One entry per CDR3 protein, called by TCRdb with MiXCR from the 5' RACE reads. The profile shows roughly 74,000 distinct CDR3 sequences, approximately 7% of them singletons. This material consisted of CD8+ T cells sorted from PBMCs, taken 4 to 5 days after the first yellow fever vaccination. The receptors here all came from a man in his late teens or twenties who received the YFV17D yellow fever vaccine.

This clonotype has a handful of counts. This chain joins TRBV7-8 and TRBJ2-3; possible D gene TRBD2, 7 bases. CDR1 SGHVS and CDR2 FQNEAQ come from the germline V gene. Trimming removed 5 bases from V and 7 bases from J, with 19 bases in between. The CDR3 contains 15 residues. The chain's CDR3 is CASSPDWGGMYTQYF. Written as DNA, the CDR3 is TGTGCCAGCAGCCCCGATTGGGGGGGCATGTATACGCAGTATTTT.

This clonotype was counted a few times. V gene TRBV7-9 combines with J gene TRBJ2-7; 7 positions agree with TRBD1. Losses at the gene ends were 1 base for V and 2 bases for J; bases not matched to a gene: 5. The CDR3 covers 15 residues. Germline lookup yields CDR1 SEHNR and CDR2 FQNEAQ (reference sequence). The DNA of the CDR3 is TGTGCCAGCAGCTTAGGGACAGGCCGACCCTACGAGCAGTACTTC. It codes for CASSLGTGRPYEQYF. Looking up the rest from reference TRBV7-9 and TRBJ2-7 gives the full variable domain: DTGVSQNPRHKITKRGQNVTFRCDPISEHNRLYWYRQTLGQGPEFLTYFQNEAQLEKSRLLSDRFSAERPKGSFSTLEIQRTEQGDSAMYLCASSLGTGRPYEQYFGPGTRLTVT.

The rearrangement uses TRBV27 and TRBJ2-2; 12 positions match TRBD2. CDR1 is MNHEY and CDR2 is SMNVEV in the germline V gene (reference sequence). The CDR3 has 17 amino acids. The V gene end was trimmed by 5 bases and the J gene end by 5 bases; junction bases not matched to a gene: 9. As DNA, the CDR3 is TGTGCCAGCAGTCCCCTCACTAGCGGGGGGCCTACCGGGGAGCTGTTTTTT. Its protein is CASSPLTSGGPTGELFF.

This clonotype has more than one count but fewer than ten. A read error may account for a junction end that differs from germline. The chain is built from TRBV7-7 and TRBJ2-2; no reliable D call. Germline V lookup: CDR1 SSHAT, CDR2 FNYEAQ (reference sequence). The CDR3 runs to 14 residues. The CDR3 spells CASSLGWRAGELFF. CDR3 coding DNA: TGTGCTAGCAGCTTAGGGTGGAGAGCCGGGGAGCTGTTTTTT. Combining the CDR3 with reference TRBV7-7 and TRBJ2-2 gives the whole variable domain GAGVSQSPRYKVTKRGQDVTLRCDPISSHATLYWYQQALGQGPEFLTYFNYEAQPDKSGLPSDRFSAERPEGSISTLTIQRTEQRDSAMYRCASSLGWRAGELFFGEGSRLTVL.

This clonotype appeared many times. The J gene is TRBJ1-1, the V gene TRBV5-1; the D gene is possibly TRBD1 (6 bases). The CDR3 loop spans 14 amino acids. V shed 5 bases and J shed 5 bases, with 16 bases lying between them. Germline lookup yields CDR1 SGHRS and CDR2 YFSETQ. The CDR3 nucleotides are TGCGCCAGCAGACCCAGGGGTGGAATTACTGAAGCTTTCTTT. It specifies CASRPRGGITEAFF.

This clonotype has just a few counts. The chain carries TRBV20-1 and TRBJ2-7; D remains ambiguous. Trimming removed 2 bases at V and 2 bases at J, with 10 bases between. This CDR3 has 13 residues. Germline V gene sequence: CDR1 DFQATT, CDR2 SNEGSKA (reference sequence). The CDR3 spells CSARSDQTYEQYF. CDR3 bases: TGCAGTGCTAGATCCGACCAGACCTACGAGCAGTACTTC.

V and J are TRBV20-1 and TRBJ1-5, with 7 bases aligning to TRBD1. The CDR3 is made up of 18 amino acids. V shed 5 bases, J shed 1 base, and the junction held 17 bases outside the gene matches. Germline V gene data show CDR1 as DFQATT and CDR2 as SNEGSKA (reference sequence). The CDR3 loop is CSADYGTVSGLSNQPQHF. For the CDR3, the DNA is TGCAGTGCTGATTACGGGACAGTATCTGGGCTGAGCAATCAGCCCCAGCATTTT.

This clonotype was seen ten or more times. V gene TRBV3-1 combines with J gene TRBJ2-1; 7 bases map to TRBD2. V was clipped by 3 bases and J by 10 bases; unmatched bases: 15. CDR1 and CDR2 (germline): LGHDT, YNNKEL (reference sequence). The length of the CDR3 is 16 residues. CDR3 nucleotide sequence: TGTGCCAGCAGCCATGCTCTAGCGGCGCCATCAGGCGAGCAGTTCTTC. It yields the protein CASSHALAAPSGEQFF.

This clonotype was observed a few times. This chain links TRBV6-6 with TRBJ1-1, with 7 positions matching TRBD1. The CDR3 runs to 13 residues. CDR1 is MNHNY and CDR2 is SVGAGI in the germline V gene (reference sequence). V trimming: 5 bases; J trimming: 6 bases; junction bases outside the gene matches: 6. The CDR3 reads CASSITGVPEAFF. As DNA, the CDR3 is TGTGCCAGCAGTATTACAGGGGTCCCTGAAGCTTTCTTT.